This TCR beta chain emerged from a study of shared clonotypes between healthy human individuals. Genomic DNA from each subset was divided evenly over several immunoSEQ plates. Amplification in unsorted PBMC replicate PCRs started from roughly 330 ng DNA, which equals some 29,000 T cell genomes. Data came from immunoSEQ multiplex PCR; TCRdb stores just in-frame clones and leaves some out. The sample shows about 480,000 clones, 75% to 80% of them seen only once. The sequence was obtained from a middle-aged woman in good health. Some clones in this sample may be carry-over from other donors' samples. The sequenced sample was PBMCs.

The CDR3 sequence is CASSWDPNTEAFF. Written as DNA, the CDR3 is TGTGCCAGCAGTTGGGACCCGAACACTGAAGCTTTCTTT. The chain employs TRBV7-9 and TRBJ1-1, with D perhaps matching TRBD1 (5 bases). V lost 6 bases, J lost 1 base, and 9 bases lay in between. The length of the CDR3 is 13 residues. Per the germline V gene, CDR1 is SEHNR and CDR2 is FQNEAQ (reference sequence). Full variable domain (outside the CDR3, taken from reference TRBV7-9 and TRBJ1-1): DTGVSQNPRHKITKRGQNVTFRCDPISEHNRLYWYRQTLGQGPEFLTYFQNEAQLEKSRLLSDRFSAERPKGSFSTLEIQRTEQGDSAMYLCASSWDPNTEAFFGQGTRLTVV.